This is a list of T cell receptor beta chains from one sample in a study of human T cells and chemical hapten exposure. TCRdb used MiXCR to reprocess the RACE reads, holding one entry per CDR3 protein. The top ten clones hold around 1.5% of a sample with around 110,000 distinct CDR3 sequences, around 10% of them seen once. This sample comprised whole blood, obtained in connection with sensitization to the hapten diphenylcyclopropenone (DPC). The receptors shown here come from a woman aged 50 to 65 with alopecia areata. Some clones in this sample may be carry-over from other donors' samples. Both conserved end residues are part of each CDR3. A D gene is named only where the DNA matches it firmly. Size is stated for part of the rows, as once, few or many counts, or as a class when the clone is expanded.

j_call clone_size d_call v_call cdr3_nt cdr3_aa
TRBJ1-1 few . TRBV12-3/TRBV12-4 TGTGCCAGCAGTTTTCGAGGGGTCGACACTGAAGCTTTCTTT CASSFRGVDTEAFF
TRBJ2-5 few . TRBV9 TGTGCCAGCAGCGTATTGGGGCAGGGGACCCAGTACTTC CASSVLGQGTQYF
TRBJ2-7 . TRBD2 TRBV11-2 TGTGCCAGCAGCTTAACTAGCGGGGGCTTCGAGCAGTACTTC CASSLTSGGFEQYF
TRBJ2-1 few TRBD2 TRBV3-1 TGTGCCAGCAGCCACGGGGCGGGAGGCTACAATGAGCAGTTCTTC CASSHGAGGYNEQFF
TRBJ1-2 many . TRBV7-2 TGTGCCAGCAGCTCATTCAGGGGACATGGCTACACCTTC CASSSFRGHGYTF
TRBJ2-5 . TRBD2 TRBV28 TGTGCCAGCAGTTTGGGGGCTAGCGGGGGCCAAGAGACCCAGTACTTC CASSLGASGGQETQYF
TRBJ1-5 many . TRBV27 TGTGCCAGCAATCCAACGCCGGGGGACAATCAGCCCCAGCATTTT CASNPTPGDNQPQHF
TRBJ2-2 . TRBD1 TRBV12-3/TRBV12-4 TGTGCCAGCAGTCCCGAGGTCGGGACAGGGATCAGGGAGCTGTTTTTT CASSPEVGTGIRELFF
TRBJ2-3 many . TRBV4-2 TGTGCCAGCAGCCAAGCTCCCACGGACGGTGTAGGCGGAGGCACAGATACGCAGTATTTT CASSQAPTDGVGGGTDTQYF
TRBJ1-3 many TRBD1 TRBV20-1 TGCAGTGCCTATTCCCCCGGGACAGGAGCTGGAAACACCATATATTTT CSAYSPGTGAGNTIYF
TRBJ1-5 . . TRBV7-9 TGTGCCAGCAGCTTAGAGGACATCCCGCCCCAGCATTTT CASSLEDIPPQHF
TRBJ2-7 few . TRBV18 TGTGCCAGCTCACCTAAGCTAGAGAGTTCCTACGAGCAGTACTTC CASSPKLESSYEQYF
TRBJ1-2 . . TRBV28 TGTGCCAGCAGCGATTCAGCAGACTATGGCTACTCCTTC CASSDSADYGYSF
TRBJ2-3 . . TRBV5-4 TGTGCCAGCAGCTTGGCCCGCGGGCCGGGAGATACGCAGTATTTT CASSLARGPGDTQYF
TRBJ2-7 many TRBD1 TRBV28 TGTGCCAGCAGTATCCCCGGGACAGGGGGCTACGAGCAGTACTTC CASSIPGTGGYEQYF
TRBJ1-2 . . TRBV5-4 TGTGCCAGCAGCCAACAGGGTCGTGGGGGCTACACCTTC CASSQQGRGGYTF
TRBJ1-5 . . TRBV10-3 TGTGCCATCAGTCACAGGGACGGCAATCAGCCCCAGCATTTT CAISHRDGNQPQHF
TRBJ1-1 many TRBD1 TRBV28 TGTGCCAGCAGGGACTTTCTGGGCCAGGGGGCGACTGAAGCTTTCTTT CASRDFLGQGATEAFF
TRBJ1-2 . . TRBV16 TGTGCCAGCAGCCAATCTAGGGGATCTAACTATGGCTACACCTTC CASSQSRGSNYGYTF
TRBJ2-7 many . TRBV11-2 TGTGCCAGCAGCTACAACTTAGCGGTGCTTAGGGAGCAGTACTTC CASSYNLAVLREQYF
TRBJ1-4 . . TRBV27 TGTGCCAGCAGTTTCGGGCAGCTTAATGAAAAACTGTTTTTT CASSFGQLNEKLFF
TRBJ1-4 few . TRBV7-8 TGTGCCAGCAGCCCGAGACAGCCTGCTTATGGAAAACTGTTTTTT CASSPRQPAYGKLFF
TRBJ2-5 many . TRBV4-1 TGCGCCAGCAGCCAAGTGATTATATACCTCCCCGGATTCCAAGAGACCCAGTACTTC CASSQVIIYLPGFQETQYF
TRBJ2-1 many TRBD2 TRBV27 TGTGCCAGCAGACTAGCGGGGGCCGGGAGTTACAATGAGCAGTTCTTC CASRLAGAGSYNEQFF
TRBJ2-5 few . TRBV5-1 TGCGCCAGCAGCTTGGCCCCGGGGGCCCGACAAGAGACCCAGTACTTC CASSLAPGARQETQYF
TRBJ2-2 . . TRBV29-1 TGCAGCGTTGTTAGGGGTAACGCCGGGGAGCTGTTTTTT CSVVRGNAGELFF
TRBJ2-2 . . TRBV5-1 TGCGCCAGCAGCTTGGATACCAGGGGCACCGGGGAGCTGTTTTTT CASSLDTRGTGELFF
TRBJ2-7 few . TRBV12-3/TRBV12-4 TGTGCCAGCAGTTTTGGGGAGGTCTACGAGCAGTACTTC CASSFGEVYEQYF
TRBJ2-7 many . TRBV28 TGTGCCAGCAGCTCGGGACTCTACGAGCAGTACTTC CASSSGLYEQYF
TRBJ1-2 few . TRBV6-2/TRBV6-3 TGTGCCAGTAAACAGGGAACGAACTATGGCTACACCTTC CASKQGTNYGYTF
TRBJ2-3 . . TRBV27 TGTGCCAGCAGTCCCTCGGCTAGCGTCAGCACAGATACGCAGTATTTT CASSPSASVSTDTQYF
TRBJ2-1 few . TRBV7-4 TGTGCCAGCAGCTCCGGGTCAAAAGACAATGAGCAGTTCTTC CASSSGSKDNEQFF
TRBJ2-2 few . TRBV12-3/TRBV12-4 TGTGCCAGCAGTCTCCGCACCACCGGGGAGCTGTTTTTT CASSLRTTGELFF